The sequence of this T cell receptor beta chain was determined in a study of patients and donors after allogeneic stem cell transplantation. This clonotype was detected a few times. The CDR3 sequence is 16 residues long. The germline V gene has CDR1 SGHTA and CDR2 FQGNSA. V gave up 0 bases and J gave up 1 base, with 10 bases separating them. TCRdb re-called the RT-PCR reads with MiXCR, one entry per CDR3 protein. The sample holds over 30,000 distinct CDR3 sequences, roughly a third seen once. The rearrangement uses TRBV7-2 and TRBJ2-1, with D hard to call. Sequenced sample: blood, either unsorted or a sorted T cell fraction (not recorded which). This receptor was obtained from a human donor who was either an allogeneic HSCT recipient or a stem cell or donor lymphocyte infusion donor (not recorded which). It is not recorded whose cells these are; they may come from a transplant donor. The CDR3 sequence: CASSLAKSRSYNEQFF. The CDR3 DNA sequence: TGTGCCAGCAGCTTAGCCAAGAGCAGGTCCTACAATGAGCAGTTCTTC.